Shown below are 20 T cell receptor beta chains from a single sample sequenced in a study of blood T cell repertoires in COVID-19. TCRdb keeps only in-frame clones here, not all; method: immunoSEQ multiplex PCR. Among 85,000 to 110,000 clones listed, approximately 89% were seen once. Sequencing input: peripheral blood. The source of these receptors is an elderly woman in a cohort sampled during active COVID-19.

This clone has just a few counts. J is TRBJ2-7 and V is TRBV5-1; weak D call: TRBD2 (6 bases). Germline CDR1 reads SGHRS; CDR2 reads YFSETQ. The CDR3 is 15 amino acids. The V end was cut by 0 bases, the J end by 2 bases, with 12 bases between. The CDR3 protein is CASSLGGGAAYEQYF. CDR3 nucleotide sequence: TGCGCCAGCAGCTTGGGGGGCGGGGCGGCCTACGAGCAGTACTTC.

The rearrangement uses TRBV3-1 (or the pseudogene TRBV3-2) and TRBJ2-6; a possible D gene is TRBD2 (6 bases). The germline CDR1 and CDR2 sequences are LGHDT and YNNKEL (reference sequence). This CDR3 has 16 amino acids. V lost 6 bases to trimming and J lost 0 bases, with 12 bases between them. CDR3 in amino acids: CASRTRTNSGANVLTF. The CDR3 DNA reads TGTGCCAGCAGGACTAGGACTAACTCTGGGGCCAACGTCCTGACTTTC.

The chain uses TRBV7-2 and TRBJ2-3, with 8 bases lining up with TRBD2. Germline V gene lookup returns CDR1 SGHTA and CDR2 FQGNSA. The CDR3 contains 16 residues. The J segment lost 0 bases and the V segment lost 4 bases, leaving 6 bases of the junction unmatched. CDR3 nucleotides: TGTGCCAGCAGCTCGTCACTAGCGGAGAGCACAGATACGCAGTATTTT. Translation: CASSSSLAESTDTQYF.

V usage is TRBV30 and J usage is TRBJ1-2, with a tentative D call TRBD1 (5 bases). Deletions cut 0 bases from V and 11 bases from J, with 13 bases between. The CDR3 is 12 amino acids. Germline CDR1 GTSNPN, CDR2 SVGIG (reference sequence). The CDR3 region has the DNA TGTGCCTGGAGTGTACTCGGACACCGGTACACCTTC. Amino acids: CAWSVLGHRYTF.

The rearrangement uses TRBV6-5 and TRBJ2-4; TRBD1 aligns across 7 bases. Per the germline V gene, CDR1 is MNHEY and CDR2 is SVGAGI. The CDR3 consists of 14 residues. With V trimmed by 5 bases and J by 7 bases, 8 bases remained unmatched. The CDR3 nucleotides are TGTGCCAGCAGTCTTGGACAGGCCGGGAACATTCAGTACTTC. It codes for CASSLGQAGNIQYF.

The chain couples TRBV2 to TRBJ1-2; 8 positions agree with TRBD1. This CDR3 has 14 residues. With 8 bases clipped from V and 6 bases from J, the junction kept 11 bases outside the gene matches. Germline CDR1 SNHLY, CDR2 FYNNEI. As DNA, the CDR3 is TGTGCCAGCGGACGGACAGGGAGAGAGAATGGCTACACCTTC. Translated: CASGRTGRENGYTF.

The CDR3 spells CASSPGLSAYEQYF. As DNA, the CDR3 is TGTGCCAGCAGCCCGGGACTATCTGCCTACGAGCAGTACTTC. V is TRBV7-2 and J is TRBJ2-5, with 7 bases lining up with TRBD2. The DNA end lines up better with TRBJ2-7; the J call may be wrong. This CDR3 has 14 residues. Germline CDR1 is SGHTA and CDR2 is FQGNSA.

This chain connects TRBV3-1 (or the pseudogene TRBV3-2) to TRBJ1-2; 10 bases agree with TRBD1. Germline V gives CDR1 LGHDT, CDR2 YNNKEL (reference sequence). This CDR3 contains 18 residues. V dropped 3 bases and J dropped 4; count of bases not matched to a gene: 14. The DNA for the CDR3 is TGTGCCAGCAGCCATCACGGGACAGGGGTACGCTCCTCCTATGGCTACACCTTC. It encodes CASSHHGTGVRSSYGYTF.

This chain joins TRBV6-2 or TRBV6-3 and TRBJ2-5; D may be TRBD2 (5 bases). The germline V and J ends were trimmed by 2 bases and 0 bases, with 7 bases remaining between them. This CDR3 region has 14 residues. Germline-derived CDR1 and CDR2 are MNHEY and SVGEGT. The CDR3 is CASSYLAYQETQYF. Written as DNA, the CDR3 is TGTGCCAGCAGTTACCTAGCCTACCAAGAGACCCAGTACTTC.

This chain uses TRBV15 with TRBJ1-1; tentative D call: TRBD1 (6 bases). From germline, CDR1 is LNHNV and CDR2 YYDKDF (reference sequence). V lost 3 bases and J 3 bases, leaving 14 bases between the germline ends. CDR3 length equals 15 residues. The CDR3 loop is CATSRLQQGHTEAFF. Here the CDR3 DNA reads TGTGCCACCAGCAGGCTACAGCAGGGGCACACTGAAGCTTTCTTT.

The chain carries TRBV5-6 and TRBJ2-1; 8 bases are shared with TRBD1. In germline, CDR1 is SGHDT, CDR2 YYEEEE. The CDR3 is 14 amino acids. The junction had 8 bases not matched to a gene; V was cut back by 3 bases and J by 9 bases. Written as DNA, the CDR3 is TGTGCCAGCAGCTCGACCCAGGGGGCTGGTGAGCAGTTCTTC. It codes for CASSSTQGAGEQFF.

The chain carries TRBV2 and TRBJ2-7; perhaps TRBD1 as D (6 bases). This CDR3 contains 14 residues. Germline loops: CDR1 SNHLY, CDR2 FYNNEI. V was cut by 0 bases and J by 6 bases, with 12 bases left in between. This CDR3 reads CASSEAQGSGEQYF. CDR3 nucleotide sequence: TGTGCCAGCAGTGAAGCGCAGGGGTCGGGCGAGCAGTACTTC.

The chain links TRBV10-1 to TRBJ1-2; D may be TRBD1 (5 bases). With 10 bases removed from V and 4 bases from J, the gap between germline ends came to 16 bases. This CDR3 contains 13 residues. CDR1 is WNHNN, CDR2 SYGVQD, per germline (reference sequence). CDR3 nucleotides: TGCGCCACGTCCGAGACAGCTTTCTATGGCTACACCTTC. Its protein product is CATSETAFYGYTF.

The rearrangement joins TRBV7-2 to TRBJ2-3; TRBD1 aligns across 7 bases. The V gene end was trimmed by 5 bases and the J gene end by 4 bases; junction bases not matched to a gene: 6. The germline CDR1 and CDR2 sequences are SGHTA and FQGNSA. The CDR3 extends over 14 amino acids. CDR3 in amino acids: CASSPRTGSDTQYF. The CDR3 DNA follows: TGTGCCAGCAGCCCCCGGACAGGTTCAGATACGCAGTATTTT.

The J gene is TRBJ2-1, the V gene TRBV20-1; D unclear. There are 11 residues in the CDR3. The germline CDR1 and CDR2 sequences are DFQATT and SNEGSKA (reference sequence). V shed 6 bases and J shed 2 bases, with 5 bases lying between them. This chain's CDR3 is CSALAYNEQFF. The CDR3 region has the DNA TGCAGTGCCCTAGCCTACAATGAGCAGTTCTTC.

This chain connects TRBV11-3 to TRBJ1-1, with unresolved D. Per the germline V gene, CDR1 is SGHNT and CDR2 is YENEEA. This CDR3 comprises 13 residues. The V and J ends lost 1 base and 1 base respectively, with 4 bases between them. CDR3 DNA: TGTGCCAGCAGCTTAGGAGGGAACACTGAAGCTTTCTTT. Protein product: CASSLGGNTEAFF.

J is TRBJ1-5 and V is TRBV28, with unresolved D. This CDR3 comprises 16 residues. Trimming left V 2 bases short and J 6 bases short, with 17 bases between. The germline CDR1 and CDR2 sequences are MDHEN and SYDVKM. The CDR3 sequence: CASSLSPAGAVQPQHF. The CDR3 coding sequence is TGTGCCAGCAGTTTAAGTCCCGCAGGAGCGGTTCAGCCCCAGCATTTT.

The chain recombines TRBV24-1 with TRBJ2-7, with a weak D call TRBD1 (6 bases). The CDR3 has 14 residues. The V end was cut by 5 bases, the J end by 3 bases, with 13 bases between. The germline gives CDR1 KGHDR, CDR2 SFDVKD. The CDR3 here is CATSGGQSVYEQYF. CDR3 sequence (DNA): TGTGCCACCAGTGGAGGACAGTCGGTCTACGAGCAGTACTTC.

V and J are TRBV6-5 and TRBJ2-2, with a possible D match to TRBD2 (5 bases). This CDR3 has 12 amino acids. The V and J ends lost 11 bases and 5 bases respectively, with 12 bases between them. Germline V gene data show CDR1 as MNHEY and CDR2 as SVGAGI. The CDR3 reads CAGRSGTGELFF. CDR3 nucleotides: TGTGCCGGCCGTTCGGGAACCGGGGAGCTGTTTTTT.

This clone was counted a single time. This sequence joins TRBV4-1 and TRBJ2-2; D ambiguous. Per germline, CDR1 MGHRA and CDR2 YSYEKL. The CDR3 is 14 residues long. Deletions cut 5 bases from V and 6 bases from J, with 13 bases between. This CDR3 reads CASSGPVVPGELFF. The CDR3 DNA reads TGCGCCAGCAGCGGCCCCGTGGTTCCCGGGGAGCTGTTTTTT.